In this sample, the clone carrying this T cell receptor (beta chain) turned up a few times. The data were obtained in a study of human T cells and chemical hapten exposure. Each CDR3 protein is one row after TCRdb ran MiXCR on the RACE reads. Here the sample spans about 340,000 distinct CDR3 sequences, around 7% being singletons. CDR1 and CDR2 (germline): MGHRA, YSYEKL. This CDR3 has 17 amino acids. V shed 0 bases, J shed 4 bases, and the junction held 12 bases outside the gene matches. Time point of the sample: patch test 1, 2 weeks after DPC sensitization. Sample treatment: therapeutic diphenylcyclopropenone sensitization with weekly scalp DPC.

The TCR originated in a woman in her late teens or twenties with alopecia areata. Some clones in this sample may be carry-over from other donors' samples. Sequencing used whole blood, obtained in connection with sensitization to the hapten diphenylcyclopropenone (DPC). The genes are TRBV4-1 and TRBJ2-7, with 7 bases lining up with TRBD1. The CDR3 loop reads CASSQEPTGTVSYEQYF. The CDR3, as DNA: TGCGCCAGCAGCCAAGAGCCTACCGGGACAGTTTCGTACGAGCAGTACTTC.